Below, one T cell receptor (beta chain) is given with its context. This sample was included in a study of blood T cell repertoires in COVID-19. The CDR3 consists of 15 residues. Trimming left V 6 bases short and J 1 base short, with 12 bases between. Germline V lookup: CDR1 MDHEN, CDR2 SYDVKM. Here immunoSEQ multiplex PCR was the method, and the copy in TCRdb shows in-frame clones only, minus some. The sample yields over 90,000 clones, 86% seen once. Sample: peripheral blood. The clonotype was recovered from a woman aged 60-75 years in a cohort sampled during active or convalescent COVID-19. The genes are TRBV28 and TRBJ2-2; TRBD1 might be the D (6 bases). The CDR3 coding sequence is TGTGCCAGCAGCCCGGGACACTTGAACACCGGGGAGCTGTTTTTT. It specifies CASSPGHLNTGELFF.